These T cell receptor beta chains were read from a single sample in a study of shared T cell receptors in the human thymus. Some clones are missing from TCRdb's copy, which holds only in-frame ones; the method was immunoSEQ multiplex PCR. The sample shows approximately 580,000 clones, around 78% of them seen only once. The sample was also reused in another study, on human thymus T cells.

Sequencing was carried out using thymocytes. The origin of the receptors is a boy under two years old with a congenital heart defect. Both conserved end residues are part of each CDR3. D genes are given only for firm matches. Clone size appears in some rows only: once, few, many, or a class for an expanded clone.

d_gene,j_gene,abundance,v_gene,CDR3aa,CDR3nt
-,TRBJ2-5,-,TRBV11-2,CASSLPLGRKQETQYF,TGTGCCAGCAGCTTGCCGTTGGGGAGGAAACAAGAGACCCAGTACTTC
-,TRBJ1-5,-,TRBV19,CASMGRVVWQPQHF,TGTGCCAGTATGGGCAGGGTGGTGTGGCAGCCCCAGCATTTT
-,TRBJ1-3,-,TRBV11-3,CASSLYAGNTIYF,TGTGCCAGCAGCTTATATGCTGGAAACACCATATATTTT
-,TRBJ2-7,-,TRBV18,CASSPTGPTYEQYF,TGTGCCAGCTCACCAACAGGGCCCACCTACGAGCAGTACTTC
-,TRBJ1-4,-,TRBV7-9,CASSPLGSFEGELFF,TGTGCCAGCAGCCCCCTCGGGTCCTTCGAGGGGGAACTGTTTTTT
-,TRBJ1-2,-,TRBV5-5,CASSLGSRPNYGYTF,TGTGCCAGCAGCTTGGGATCCAGGCCTAACTATGGCTACACCTTC
TRBD1,TRBJ2-3,few,TRBV7-6,CASSPGQASTDTQYF,TGTGCCAGCAGCCCCGGACAGGCAAGCACAGATACGCAGTATTTT
TRBD2,TRBJ2-7,-,TRBV4-2,CASSQDGRTSPNEQYF,TGTGCCAGCAGCCAAGATGGCCGGACTAGCCCTAACGAGCAGTACTTC
-,TRBJ2-5,few,TRBV7-8,CASSLALSTGGEETQYF,TGTGCCAGCAGCTTAGCGCTTTCTACCGGAGGGGAAGAGACCCAGTACTTC
-,TRBJ2-3,-,TRBV25-1,CASSEWILGGPDTQYF,TGTGCCAGCAGTGAATGGATTCTTGGAGGCCCAGATACGCAGTATTTT
-,TRBJ1-1,-,TRBV6-6,CASSPTRGGDTEAFF,TGTGCCAGCAGTCCCACGAGGGGGGGAGACACTGAAGCTTTCTTT
TRBD2,TRBJ2-7,-,TRBV30,CAWSVIGVAGRGSYEQYF,TGTGCCTGGAGTGTGATCGGAGTAGCGGGGAGGGGATCCTACGAGCAGTACTTC
-,TRBJ2-5,-,TRBV4-1,CASSIRDSQETQYF,TGCGCCAGCAGCATACGGGACTCTCAAGAGACCCAGTACTTC
TRBD2,TRBJ2-1,-,TRBV7-7,CASSPPGLVNEQFF,TGTGCTAGCAGCCCCCCGGGACTAGTGAATGAGCAGTTCTTC
-,TRBJ2-5,-,TRBV5-1,CASSFGSPRAGGTQETQYF,TGCGCCAGCAGCTTCGGGAGCCCCCGGGCAGGAGGGACCCAAGAGACCCAGTACTTC
TRBD1,TRBJ2-1,-,TRBV6-6,CASSRRGNEQFF,TGTGCCAGCAGCCGCAGGGGGAATGAGCAGTTCTTC
TRBD1,TRBJ2-7,-,TRBV7-8,CASSSSGTDSYEQYF,TGTGCCAGCAGCTCATCCGGGACAGACTCCTACGAGCAGTACTTC
TRBD2,TRBJ2-1,-,TRBV6-5,CASSSSGRNRMEQFF,TGTGCCAGCAGCTCGAGCGGGAGAAACCGGATGGAGCAGTTCTTC
-,TRBJ1-5,-,TRBV10-3,CAISVGGGSNQPQHF,TGTGCCATCAGTGTTGGCGGAGGGAGCAATCAGCCCCAGCATTTT
-,TRBJ2-7,-,TRBV6-1,CASSEVEEGAYEQYF,TGTGCCAGCAGTGAAGTTGAGGAGGGAGCCTACGAGCAGTACTTC
TRBD2,TRBJ2-7,-,TRBV2,CASSEGQRESYEQYF,TGTGCCAGCAGTGAGGGCCAGCGGGAGAGTTACGAGCAGTACTTC
-,TRBJ2-3,-,TRBV4-3,CASSQALSTDTQYF,TGCGCCAGCAGCCAAGCTCTAAGCACAGATACGCAGTATTTT
TRBD1,TRBJ1-1,-,TRBV2,CASSGQGNTEAFF,TGTGCCAGCAGTGGACAGGGGAACACTGAAGCTTTCTTT
-,TRBJ2-1,-,TRBV4-3,CASSQMRTGTEQFF,TGCGCCAGCAGCCAAATGAGAACCGGGACAGAGCAGTTCTTC
-,TRBJ1-4,-,TRBV5-5,CASSSWRGANLMGKLFF,TGTGCCAGCAGCTCCTGGCGGGGGGCGAACTTAATGGGGAAACTGTTTTTT
-,TRBJ2-6,once,TRBV27,CASSPGGRGASGANVLTF,TGTGCCAGCAGCCCCGGGGGTCGGGGGGCCTCTGGGGCCAACGTCCTGACTTTC
TRBD1,TRBJ1-1,-,TRBV4-3,CASSHANPGQGSNTEAFF,TGCGCCAGCAGCCATGCTAACCCGGGACAGGGTTCGAACACTGAAGCTTTCTTT
-,TRBJ2-7,-,TRBV30,CAWSQPGPPSF,TGTGCCTGGAGCCAACCGGGTCCCCCGTCCTTC
-,TRBJ1-1,-,TRBV15,CATSRKVGGTEAFF,TGTGCCACCAGCAGGAAAGTAGGAGGTACTGAAGCTTTCTTT
TRBD1,TRBJ2-5,-,TRBV9,CASSVDGPGQGEETQYF,TGTGCCAGCAGCGTAGACGGGCCAGGACAGGGTGAAGAGACCCAGTACTTC
TRBD1,TRBJ2-1,-,TRBV4-3,CASSPGQGLYNEQFF,TGCGCCAGCAGCCCCGGACAGGGTCTATACAATGAGCAGTTCTTC
TRBD2,TRBJ2-7,-,TRBV7-9,CASSPPGVRGRDYEQYF,TGTGCCAGCAGCCCCCCGGGGGTTCGCGGGAGAGACTACGAGCAGTACTTC
-,TRBJ1-1,-,TRBV14,CASSQVVSGTEAFF,TGTGCCAGCAGCCAAGTCGTCTCGGGGACTGAAGCTTTCTTT
TRBD1,TRBJ2-7,-,TRBV4-2,CASSQYDRDKQYF,TGTGCCAGCAGCCAATACGACAGGGACAAGCAGTACTTC
-,TRBJ2-7,-,TRBV7-9,CASSPGSHGYEQYF,TGTGCCAGCAGCCCTGGGAGCCACGGATACGAGCAGTACTTC
-,TRBJ2-1,-,TRBV4-3,CASSQDSRASSYYNEQFF,TGCGCCAGCAGCCAAGATAGTAGGGCTAGCAGTTACTACAATGAGCAGTTCTTC
TRBD2,TRBJ2-1,-,TRBV6-5,CASRPSAGGYNEQFF,TGTGCCAGCAGGCCGTCGGCGGGGGGTTACAATGAGCAGTTCTTC
-,TRBJ2-3,-,TRBV5-1,CASSLWGDADTQYF,TGCGCCAGCAGCTTGTGGGGGGACGCAGATACGCAGTATTTT
TRBD1,TRBJ1-4,-,TRBV7-9,CASSLESGTGVEKLFF,TGTGCCAGCAGCTTAGAGTCCGGGACAGGAGTTGAAAAACTGTTTTTT